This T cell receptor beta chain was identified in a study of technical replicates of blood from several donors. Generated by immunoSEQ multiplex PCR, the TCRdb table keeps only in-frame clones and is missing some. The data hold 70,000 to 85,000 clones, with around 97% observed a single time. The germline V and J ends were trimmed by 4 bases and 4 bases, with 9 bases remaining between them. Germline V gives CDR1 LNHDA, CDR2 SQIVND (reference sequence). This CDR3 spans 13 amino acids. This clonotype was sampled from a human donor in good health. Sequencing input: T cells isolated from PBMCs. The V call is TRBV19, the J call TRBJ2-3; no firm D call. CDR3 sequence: CASSTNRPDTQYF. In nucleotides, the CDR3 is TGTGCCAGTAGTACAAACAGACCAGATACGCAGTATTTT.